This T cell receptor beta chain was retrieved from a study of Graves' ophthalmopathy and Graves' hyperthyroidism. This clonotype was detected ten times or more. RNA transcripts provided the template for amplifying TCR beta CDR3 regions. The first-round RT-PCR employed HTBI primers together with the Qiagen OneStep RT-PCR kit. A multiplex PCR was then performed as the second round. TCRdb reprocessed the multiplex PCR reads via MiXCR and lists one record per CDR3 protein. The table has 200,000 to 250,000 distinct CDR3 sequences, under 30% seen once; the top ten hold 8.5% to 9.5%. The length of the CDR3 is 15 residues. Unmatched junction bases numbered 7, after V lost 3 bases and J lost 6 bases. All donors with ophthalmopathy were recorded as having moderate-to-severe activity, CAS ≥3, NOSPECS ≥4 and a duration under 3 months.

J is TRBJ2-7 and V is TRBV12-3 or TRBV12-4, with 11 bases aligning to TRBD1. This receptor was taken from a man in his forties or fifties with Graves' ophthalmopathy. Sequenced input: peripheral blood. The CDR3 spells CASSLGGQGVSEQYF. The DNA for the CDR3 is TGTGCCAGCAGTTTGGGGGGACAGGGGGTGAGCGAGCAGTACTTC.